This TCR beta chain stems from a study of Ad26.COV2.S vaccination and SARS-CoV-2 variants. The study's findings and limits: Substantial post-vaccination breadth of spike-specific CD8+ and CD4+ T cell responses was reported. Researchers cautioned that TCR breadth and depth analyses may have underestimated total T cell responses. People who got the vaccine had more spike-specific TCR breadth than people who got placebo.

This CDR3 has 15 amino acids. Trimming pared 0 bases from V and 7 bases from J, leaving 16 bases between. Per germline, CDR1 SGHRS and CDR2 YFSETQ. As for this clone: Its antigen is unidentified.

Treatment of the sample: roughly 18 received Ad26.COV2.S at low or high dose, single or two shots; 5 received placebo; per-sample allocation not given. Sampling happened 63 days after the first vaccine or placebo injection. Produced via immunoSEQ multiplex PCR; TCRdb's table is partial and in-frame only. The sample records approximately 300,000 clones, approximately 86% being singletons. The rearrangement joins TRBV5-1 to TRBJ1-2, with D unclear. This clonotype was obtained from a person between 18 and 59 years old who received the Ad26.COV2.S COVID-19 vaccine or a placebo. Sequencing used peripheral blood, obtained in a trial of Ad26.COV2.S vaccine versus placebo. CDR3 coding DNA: TGCGCCAGCAGCTTGGGACATGGGCCATACGGTGGCTACACCTTC. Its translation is CASSLGHGPYGGYTF.